The clone carrying this T cell receptor beta chain was picked up a small number of times. Its target is unknown. The source of the sample is a study of T cell repertoires in cytomegalovirus infection. In the study overall: TCR beta signatures that were public indicated CMV infection and matching HLA type.

One entry per CDR3 protein, called by TCRdb with MiXCR from the reads. This table holds approximately 500,000 distinct CDR3 sequences, 16% found once. Study results and limitations: Dominant in the ex vivo response were TCR beta clonotypes restricted by HLA-C and specific for CMV. CMV carriers having the relevant HLA were flagged by cumulative public TCR beta family frequency.

Sequencing was performed on CD8+ T cells from PBMCs. The clonotype originates from a human donor in good health (CMV status not recorded). Some clones in this sample may be carry-over from other donors' samples.

CDR3 sequence: CASLPTGNTEAFF. The CDR3 nucleotides read TGTGCCAGCTTGCCGACAGGGAACACTGAAGCTTTCTTT. The V call is TRBV28, the J call TRBJ1-1, with D possibly TRBD1 on 6 matching bases. Looked up from germline, CDR1 is MDHEN and CDR2 is SYDVKM. V lost 8 bases, J lost 1 base, and 11 bases lay in between. This CDR3 region has 13 residues.